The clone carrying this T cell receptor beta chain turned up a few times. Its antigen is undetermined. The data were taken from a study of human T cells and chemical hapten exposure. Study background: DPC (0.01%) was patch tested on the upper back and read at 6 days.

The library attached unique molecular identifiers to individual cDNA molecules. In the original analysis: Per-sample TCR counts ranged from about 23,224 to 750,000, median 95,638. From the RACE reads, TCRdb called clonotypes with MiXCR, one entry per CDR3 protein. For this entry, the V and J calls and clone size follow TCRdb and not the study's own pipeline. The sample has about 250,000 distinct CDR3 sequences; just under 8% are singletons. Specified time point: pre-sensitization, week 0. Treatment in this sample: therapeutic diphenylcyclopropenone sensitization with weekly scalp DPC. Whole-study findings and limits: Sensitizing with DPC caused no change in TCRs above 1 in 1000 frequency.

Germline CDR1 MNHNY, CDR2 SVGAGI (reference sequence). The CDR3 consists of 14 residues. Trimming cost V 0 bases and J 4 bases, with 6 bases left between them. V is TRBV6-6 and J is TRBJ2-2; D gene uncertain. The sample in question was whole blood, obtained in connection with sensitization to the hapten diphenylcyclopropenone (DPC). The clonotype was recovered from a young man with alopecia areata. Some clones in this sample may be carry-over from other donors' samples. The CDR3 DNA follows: TGTGCCAGCAGTTACTCGACCGGCACCGGGGAGCTGTTTTTT. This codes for CASSYSTGTGELFF.